The 10 T cell receptor beta chains given below trace back to one sample, sequenced in a study of blood T cell repertoires in COVID-19. TCRdb's copy holds only in-frame clones and misses some; the assay was immunoSEQ multiplex PCR. The sample shows 72,000 or so clones, roughly 81% of them seen only once. The sequencing sample was made of peripheral blood. The source is a human donor in a cohort sampled during active COVID-19.

As for this clone: Other nucleotide sequences in the sample specify the same CDR3. J is TRBJ2-2 and V is TRBV7-3; the D gene is possibly TRBD2 (6 bases). The CDR3 totals 14 residues. The germline V gene encodes CDR1 SGHTA and CDR2 FQGTGA. V was pared by 3 bases and J by 1 base, with 6 bases between. The CDR3 region has the DNA TGTGCCAGCAGCTTGGGGGGGAACACCGGGGAGCTGTTTTTT. Protein product: CASSLGGNTGELFF.

This sequence joins TRBV24-1 and TRBJ1-1; a weak D match, TRBD1 (5 bases). Per the germline V gene, CDR1 is KGHDR and CDR2 is SFDVKD. The CDR3 loop spans 13 amino acids. V was pared by 7 bases and J by 9 bases, with 17 bases between. In DNA, the CDR3 is TGTGCCACCAGGGGGGACGGTGGGAGGAAAGCTTTCTTT. Translation gives CATRGDGGRKAFF.

The J gene is TRBJ2-1, the V gene TRBV7-6; weak D call: TRBD2 (5 bases). Germline V gives CDR1 SGHVS, CDR2 FNYEAQ. This CDR3 spans 15 amino acids. V lost 1 base and J lost 8, with 15 bases in between. CDR3 protein: CASSLGAAAGDEQFF. The CDR3 bases are TGTGCCAGCAGCTTAGGAGCGGCCGCCGGGGATGAGCAGTTCTTC.

This rearrangement joins TRBV19 to TRBJ1-1; TRBD1 matches 9 bases. With V trimmed by 3 bases and J by 6 bases, 5 bases remained unmatched. The germline V gene encodes CDR1 LNHDA and CDR2 SQIVND (reference sequence). There are 14 residues in the CDR3. CDR3 region: CASSIRTGDPEAFF. For the CDR3, the DNA is TGTGCCAGTAGTATTCGGACAGGGGATCCTGAAGCTTTCTTT.

This chain connects TRBV28 to TRBJ2-7; possibly TRBD2 for D (6 bases). The CDR3 loop spans 14 amino acids. The V gene's germline CDR1 is MDHEN and CDR2 SYDVKM. V was shortened by 5 bases and J by 0 bases, with 11 bases between the two germline ends. DNA of the CDR3: TGTGCCAGCAGTCTCCACGGGGGCTCCTACGAGCAGTACTTC. Translating gives CASSLHGGSYEQYF.

The chain is built from TRBV28 and TRBJ2-2, with TRBD2 as a possible D gene (5 bases). V lost 3 bases and J 0 bases, leaving 11 bases between the germline ends. The CDR3 consists of 16 residues. The germline CDR1 and CDR2 sequences are MDHEN and SYDVKM. The CDR3 nucleotides read TGTGCCAGCAGTTTGGGAAGCGGCGCGAACACCGGGGAGCTGTTTTTT. It codes for CASSLGSGANTGELFF.

The chain links TRBV6-1 to TRBJ2-3; 8 nucleotides align to TRBD2. V gave up 2 bases and J gave up 6 bases; unmatched junction bases: 13. Germline assignment: CDR1 MNHNS and CDR2 SASEGT. The CDR3 consists of 17 residues. The CDR3 DNA is TGTGCCAGCAGTGAATCCCGGACTTTGCTAGCGGGCGATACGCAGTATTTT. Residues: CASSESRTLLAGDTQYF.

V is TRBV14 and J is TRBJ2-7; tentatively, D is TRBD1 (5 bases). This CDR3 has 14 amino acids. CDR1 and CDR2 from the germline V gene are SGHDN and FVKESK. The ends were cut back, 0 bases at V and 3 bases at J, with 9 bases in the middle. The CDR3 reads CASSQEGQLYEQYF. For the CDR3, the DNA is TGTGCCAGCAGCCAAGAGGGGCAACTCTACGAGCAGTACTTC.

The chain couples TRBV18 to TRBJ2-7; 12 bases align to TRBD2. The CDR3 extends over 20 amino acids. Unmatched junction bases numbered 20, after V lost 6 bases and J lost 2 bases. Germline V gene lookup returns CDR1 KGHSH and CDR2 LQKENI. The CDR3, as DNA: TGTGCCAGCTCGCCAAAACAGGGTCCAACTAGCGGGAGGAGTCCCTACGAGCAGTACTTC. Translated: CASSPKQGPTSGRSPYEQYF.

This clone was seen a few times. The CDR3 bases are TGTGCCAGCAGCTTGAAAGGACAGGGTGGCCCCCAAGATCGGGAGCAGTACTTC. It codes for CASSLKGQGGPQDREQYF. The V gene is TRBV5-4, the J gene TRBJ2-7, with 8 bases fitting TRBD1. V shed 1 base, J shed 7 bases, and the junction held 19 bases outside the gene matches. The CDR3 contains 18 residues. The germline V gene encodes CDR1 SGHNT and CDR2 YYREEE (reference sequence).